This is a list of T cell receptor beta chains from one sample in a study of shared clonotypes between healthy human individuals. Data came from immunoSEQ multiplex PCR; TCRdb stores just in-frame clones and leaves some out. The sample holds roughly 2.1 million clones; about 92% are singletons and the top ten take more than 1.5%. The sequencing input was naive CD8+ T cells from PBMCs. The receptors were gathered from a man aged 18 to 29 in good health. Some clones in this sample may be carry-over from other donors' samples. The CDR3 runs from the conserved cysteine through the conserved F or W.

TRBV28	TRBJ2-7	CASSFSGQSYEQYF
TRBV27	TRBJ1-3	CASWGVDTIYF
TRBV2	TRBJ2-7	CASHSGRAYEQYF
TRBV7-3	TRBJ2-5	CASSSQGGQETQYF
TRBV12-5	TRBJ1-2	CASGLVQVGADYGYTF
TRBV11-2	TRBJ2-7	CASSLGADYEQYF
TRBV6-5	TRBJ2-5	CASSYGTSLETQYF
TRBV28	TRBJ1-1	CASSGRMNTEAFF
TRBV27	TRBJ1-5	CASGLQGSTQPQHF
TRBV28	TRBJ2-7	CASSLGNYEQYF
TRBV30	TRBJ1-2	CAWFRDSFFLNYGYTF
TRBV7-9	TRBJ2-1	CASSLSNEQFF
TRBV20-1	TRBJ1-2	CSADSYGYTF
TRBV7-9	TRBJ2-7	CASSLPRGGPYEQYF
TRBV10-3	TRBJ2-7	CAITPAGEAYEQYF
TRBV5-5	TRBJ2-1	CASSLDGGSAYNEQFF
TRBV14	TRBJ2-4	CASSQEANIQYF
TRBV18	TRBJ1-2	CASSPDRGNLYGYTF
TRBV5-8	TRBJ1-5	CASNGDSNQPQHF
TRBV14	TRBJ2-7	CASSQSYEQYF
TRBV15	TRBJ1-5	CATSREVGDMSQPQHF
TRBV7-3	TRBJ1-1	CASSLGYSTEAFF
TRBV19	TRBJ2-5	CASSSRQGWRETQYF
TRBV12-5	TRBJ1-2	CASTPGSLYGYTF
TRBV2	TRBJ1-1	CASSERTGAFNGSEAFF
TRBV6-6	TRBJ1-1	CASSSGGNTEAFF
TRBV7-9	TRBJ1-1	CASSIDTFTEAFF
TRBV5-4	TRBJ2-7	CASGKPGTEYEQYF
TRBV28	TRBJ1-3	CATRGLASSGNTIYF
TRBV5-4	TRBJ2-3	CASRDYRRTDTQYF
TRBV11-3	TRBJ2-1	CASSLDSGVGNEQFF
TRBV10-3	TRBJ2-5	CAISEEPKETQYF
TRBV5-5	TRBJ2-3	CASSLASGLDTQYF
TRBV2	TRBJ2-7	CASRMTDEAYEQYF
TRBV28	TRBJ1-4	CASSFGAEATNEKLFF
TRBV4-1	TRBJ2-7	CASSQPYSYEQYF
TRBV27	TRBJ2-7	CASKLAGGREQYF
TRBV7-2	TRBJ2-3	CASSYPLKADTQYF
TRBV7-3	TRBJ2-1	CASSLLAGPANEQFF
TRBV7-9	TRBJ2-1	CASSFGENEQFF
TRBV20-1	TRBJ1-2	CSAPTGGPYTF
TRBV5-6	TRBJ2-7	CASRTSGTHEQYF
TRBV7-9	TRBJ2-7	CASSSGQGGNEQYF
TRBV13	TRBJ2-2	CASSLGLSELAGDKTGELFF
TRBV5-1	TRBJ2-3	CASSGWGAADTQYF
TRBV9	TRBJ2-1	CASSVALGQGYEQFF
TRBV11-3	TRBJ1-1	CASSLDRNTEAFF
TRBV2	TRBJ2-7	CASSVRAEDEQYF
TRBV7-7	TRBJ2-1	CASSPDRGGEQFF
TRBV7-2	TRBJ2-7	CASSLITGGSYEQYF
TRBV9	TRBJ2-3	CASSVAEASGSQTDTQYF
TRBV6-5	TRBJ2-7	CASSYGKGGLDEQYF
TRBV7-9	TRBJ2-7	CASSSRGEQYF